This TCR beta chain is drawn from a study of blood T cell repertoires in COVID-19. Study-wide context: The origin of the acute and convalescent COVID-19 samples was the United States, Italy and Spain. Sources were T cells, B-cell-depleted T cells, or PBMCs; the material itself was cDNA or gDNA.

Patients from Seattle were sampled longitudinally, starting during active infection. In the source study's methods: Using reference gene primer amplification, nucleated cell counts were estimated. Method: immunoSEQ multiplex PCR; TCRdb's copy keeps in-frame clones and lacks some. V and J calls and clone size are as listed in that table; D and trimming were resolved from the DNA. The sample has fewer than 200,000 clones; around 92% are singletons. The sequenced sample was peripheral blood. This clonotype originated in a man aged 25 to 40 with COVID-19, enrolled during active disease.

CDR3 amino acids: CASSLDRAPNEKLFF. The CDR3 bases are TGTGCCAGCAGCTTAGACAGGGCGCCAAATGAAAAACTGTTTTTT. The V and J genes are TRBV7-9 and TRBJ1-4, with a weak D call TRBD1 (6 bases). This CDR3 is 15 amino acids long. CDR1 is SEHNR and CDR2 is FQNEAQ in the germline V gene (reference sequence). V was clipped by 1 base and J by 5 bases, with 11 bases between them. The full variable domain, with the rest looked up from reference TRBV7-9 and TRBJ1-4, is DTGVSQNPRHKITKRGQNVTFRCDPISEHNRLYWYRQTLGQGPEFLTYFQNEAQLEKSRLLSDRFSAERPKGSFSTLEIQRTEQGDSAMYLCASSLDRAPNEKLFFGSGTQLSVL.